Listed here is a single T cell receptor beta chain. These data belong to a study of blood T cell repertoires in COVID-19. From germline, CDR1 is SGHNT and CDR2 YYREEE (reference sequence). This CDR3 comprises 14 residues. V was pared by 0 bases and J by 10 bases, with 7 bases of the junction left unmatched. In the original processing: Reference gene primer amplification gave nucleated cell count estimates. Clones were read by immunoSEQ multiplex PCR, and TCRdb kept only the in-frame ones, dropping some. Clonal size and the V and J genes are those of that table, whereas D and trimming came from the DNA. Of some 190,000 clones in the sample, around 80% are singletons; the top ten hold around 4%. The study drew participants aged about 18 to 90 years from some 24 US areas. Clinical history reported by participants formed the basis on which cohorts were assigned.

The sample was PBMCs or T cells enriched from blood (not recorded which). The clonotype was recovered from a man aged 25-45 years with acute COVID-19. The chain uses TRBV5-4 and TRBJ1-2, with 9 positions matching TRBD1. The CDR3 DNA reads TGTGCCAGCAGCTTGGGGGACAGGGAAGATACCTACACCTTC. It specifies CASSLGDREDTYTF.